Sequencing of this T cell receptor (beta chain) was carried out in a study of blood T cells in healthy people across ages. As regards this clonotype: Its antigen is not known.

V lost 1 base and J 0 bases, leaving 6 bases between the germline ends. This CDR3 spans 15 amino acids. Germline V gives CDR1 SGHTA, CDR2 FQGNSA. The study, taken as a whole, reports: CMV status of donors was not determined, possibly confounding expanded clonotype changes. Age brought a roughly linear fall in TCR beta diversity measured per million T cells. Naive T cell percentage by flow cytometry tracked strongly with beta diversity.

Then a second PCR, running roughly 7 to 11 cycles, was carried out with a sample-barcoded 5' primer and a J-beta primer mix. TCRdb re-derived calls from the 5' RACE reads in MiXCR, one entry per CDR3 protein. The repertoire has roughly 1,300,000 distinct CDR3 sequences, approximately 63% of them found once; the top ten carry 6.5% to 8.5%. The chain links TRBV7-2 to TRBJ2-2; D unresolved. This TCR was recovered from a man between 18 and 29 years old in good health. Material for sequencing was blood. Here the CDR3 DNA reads TGTGCCAGCAGCTTAGATCTAGCGAACACCGGGGAGCTGTTTTTT. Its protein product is CASSLDLANTGELFF.